This TCR beta chain was profiled in a study of cytomegalovirus exposure and HLA in healthy donors. Study-level information: There were more than 350 genotyped donors. Of these, roughly 80% fell in the genetic ancestry cluster associated with self-reported Caucasian donors. Study-level points and caveats: Earlier results showed most TCR beta V segments being productive about 90% or about 30% of the time.

Germline CDR1 SEHNR, CDR2 FQNEAQ (reference sequence). This CDR3 is built from 17 residues. V lost 4 bases to trimming and J lost 1 base, with 17 bases between them. 13 Jbeta primers and 60 Vbeta primers were used for the PCR. TCRdb's table, derived via immunoSEQ multiplex PCR, lists solely in-frame clones and lacks some. Of about 150,000 clones listed, 70% to 80% are singletons. Comment on this clone: The antigen is unknown.

V usage is TRBV7-9 and J usage is TRBJ1-3; TRBD1 is a possible D gene (6 bases). This clonotype was sampled from a middle-aged woman in good health and CMV-seronegative. Sequencing input: PBMCs. The CDR3 loop is CASSYGGRGFSGNTIYF. The DNA for the CDR3 is TGTGCCAGCAGCTATGGGGGCAGGGGCTTTTCTGGAAACACCATATATTTT.